This TCR beta chain was obtained from a study of human T cells and chemical hapten exposure. Study-level results: Those TCRs sitting above 1 in 1000 frequency stayed the same with DPC sensitization.

This clonotype has just a few counts. Its antigen is as yet unknown. It was the library that attached unique molecular identifiers to individual cDNA molecules. Original methodology: Samples had a median of 95,638 TCRs, ranging roughly 23,224 to 690,600. TCRdb reprocessed the reads via MiXCR and lists one record per CDR3 protein. TCRdb's processing, not the authors' own work, is the source of the V and J calls. The data show about 120,000 distinct CDR3 sequences, around 9% seen once. Unfractionated whole blood served as the source for total RNA extraction. Germline CDR1 reads MDHEN; CDR2 reads SYDVKM. The V segment lost 6 bases and the J segment 15 bases; nucleotides outside the gene matches: 10. The CDR3 contains 13 residues.

The V gene is TRBV28, the J gene TRBJ2-2; 10 bases are a match to TRBD1. The receptor was isolated from a human donor in good health. Some clones in this sample may be carry-over from other donors' samples. The sequenced sample consisted of whole blood. The CDR3 sequence is CASSPIGQGEMFF. Here the CDR3 DNA reads TGTGCCAGCAGCCCCATCGGACAGGGGGAAATGTTTTTT.